This T cell receptor beta chain was documented in a study of graft-versus-host responses after intestinal transplantation. At the level of the study: After anti-thymocyte globulin induction, recipients took tacrolimus and steroids for 3 to 4 years. Whole-study findings and limits: Allograft clonal ratios (graft-versus-host to host-versus-graft) were high in patients who had graft-donor T cell macrochimerism. Investigators detected GvH clones in recipient marrow, with some emerging earlier in ileum or blood.

A word on this clone: Its antigen is unidentified.

Profiling relied on immunoSEQ multiplex PCR, and the TCRdb table lists in-frame clones only, not all of them. The sample shows 18,000 or so clones, around 93% of them seen only once. CDR3 length: 11 amino acids. Trimming removed 3 bases from V and 5 bases from J, with 4 bases in between. Germline V lookup: CDR1 ENHRY, CDR2 SYGVKD. The sequence derives from a human patient who received an intestinal transplant, so some T cells may come from the graft donor. The specimen was PBMCs, collected 23 days after intestinal transplant. The V and J genes are TRBV10-3 and TRBJ1-2; D ambiguous. CDR3 residues: CAISDGYGYTF. In nucleotides, the CDR3 is TGTGCCATCAGTGATGGATATGGCTACACCTTC.